This T cell receptor beta chain was recovered during a study of blood T cell repertoires in COVID-19. Background on the study: Sites in the United States, Italy and Spain provided acute and convalescent COVID-19 samples. PBMCs, B-cell-depleted T cells, or T cells provided the cDNA or gDNA that made up the material.

Participant-given clinical history determined each cohort assignment. CDR3 length: 16 residues. Germline V gene lookup returns CDR1 LGHNA and CDR2 YNFKEQ. The junction had 6 bases not matched to a gene; V was cut back by 3 bases and J by 3 bases. In the original processing: Amplification with reference gene primers provided the estimates of nucleated cell counts. The data were produced by immunoSEQ multiplex PCR, yet TCRdb's version contains in-frame clones alone and is incomplete. The V and J calls and clone size come from that table; D and trimming were worked out from the DNA. The profile shows roughly 200,000 clones, 84% of them singletons.

V is TRBV4-2 and J is TRBJ2-1, with TRBD2 matching over 9 bases. The receptor was isolated from a woman aged 30 to 39 who had been exposed to COVID-19. Input material: PBMCs or T cells enriched from blood (not recorded which). Here the CDR3 DNA reads TGTGCCAGCAGCCACGCCGGGACTAGCCTCTACAATGAGCAGTTCTTC. This gives the protein CASSHAGTSLYNEQFF.